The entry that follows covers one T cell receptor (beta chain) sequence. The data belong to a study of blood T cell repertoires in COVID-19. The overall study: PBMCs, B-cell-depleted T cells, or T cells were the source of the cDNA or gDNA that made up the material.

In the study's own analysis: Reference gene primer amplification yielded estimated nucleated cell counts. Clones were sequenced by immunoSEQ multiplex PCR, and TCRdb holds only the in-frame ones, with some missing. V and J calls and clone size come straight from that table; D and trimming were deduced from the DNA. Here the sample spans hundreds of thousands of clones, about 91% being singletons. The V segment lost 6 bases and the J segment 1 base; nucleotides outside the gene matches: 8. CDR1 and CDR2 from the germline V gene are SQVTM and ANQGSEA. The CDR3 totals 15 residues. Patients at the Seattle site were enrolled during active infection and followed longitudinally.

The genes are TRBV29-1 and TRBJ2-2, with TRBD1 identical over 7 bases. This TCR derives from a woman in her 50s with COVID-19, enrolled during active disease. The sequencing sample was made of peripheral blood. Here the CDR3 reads CSVRDSSKNTGELFF. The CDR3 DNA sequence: TGCAGCGTCCGGGACAGCTCTAAGAACACCGGGGAGCTGTTTTTT.